This T cell receptor (beta chain) came from a study of CD8 T cells in Susac syndrome. V shed 0 bases and J shed 8 bases, with 32 bases lying between them. The CDR3 runs 21 residues. Germline assignment: CDR1 LNHNV and CDR2 YYDKDF (reference sequence). Random-hexamer reverse transcription was applied to about 0.5 to 1 ug RNA. An immunoSEQ multiplex PCR amplified TCR beta CDR3 over 54 Vbeta and 13 Jbeta. TCRdb re-called the immunoSEQ multiplex PCR reads through MiXCR, storing one row per CDR3 protein. The sample contains 75,000 to 95,000 distinct CDR3 sequences, 91% of which appear only once. Sequencing of TCR beta was performed on blood CD8+ and CD4+ T cells. The multiple sclerosis controls were treatment-naive patients with relapsing-remitting disease that was stable or active.

The clonotype originates from a human donor with multiple sclerosis. The sample comprised CD8+ T cells from PBMCs. The rearrangement uses TRBV15 and TRBJ2-1; D possibly uses TRBD1 or TRBD2 (6 bases each). The CDR3 here is CATSRDWQTGANHLATHEQFF. The CDR3 DNA reads TGTGCCACCAGCAGAGATTGGCAAACGGGGGCGAACCACCTAGCCACCCATGAGCAGTTCTTC.